This T cell receptor (beta chain) was sequenced for a study of blood T cell repertoires in COVID-19. Background on the study: Collection of acute and convalescent COVID-19 samples took place in the United States, Italy and Spain. Nucleic acid was either cDNA or gDNA, and it came from T cells, B-cell-depleted T cells, or PBMCs.

This CDR3 is built from 15 residues. With V trimmed by 4 bases and J by 2 bases, 6 bases remained unmatched. CDR1 SGHTS and CDR2 YDEGEE come from the germline V gene. Measured with immunoSEQ multiplex PCR; TCRdb has only the in-frame clones, and not every one. The sample shows some 30,000 clones, roughly 84% of them seen only once. Sequencing was done on a sample of peripheral blood. The chain is built from TRBV5-8 and TRBJ2-1; 7 positions match TRBD2. The clonotype was recovered from a human donor in a cohort sampled during active COVID-19. CDR3 sequence: CASSPSGQAYNEQFF. As DNA, the CDR3 is TGTGCCAGCAGCCCTAGCGGTCAGGCCTACAATGAGCAGTTCTTC.